This T cell receptor (beta chain) was sequenced during a study of identical twins. This clonotype was observed many times. Antigen: not known. General study findings and limits: Conclusions were based on cross-sectional statistical analysis, without following the same donors. Fewer insertions marked abundant cord blood beta clonotypes; young adult naive trended weakly, memory not at all.

V was shortened by 1 base and J by 1 base, with 2 bases between the two germline ends. CDR3 length: 11 residues. Germline lookup yields CDR1 DFQATT and CDR2 SNEGSKA (reference sequence). TCRdb independently ran MiXCR on the 5' RACE reads; one entry per CDR3 protein. The sample lists about 700,000 distinct CDR3 sequences; less than 10% were seen once. Separately, the same data were catalogued under a study of yellow fever vaccine responses in identical twins. Per that paper: Twins' vaccine T cell response reportedly gave the appearance of partial convergence and partial personalization.

V is TRBV20-1 and J is TRBJ2-7; D call uncertain. The sequencing sample was made of PBMCs. The receptor was derived from a woman under 30 in good health. The CDR3 loop reads CSARGSYEQYF. The DNA of the CDR3 is TGCAGTGCTAGAGGGTCCTACGAGCAGTACTTC.